This is a list of T cell receptor beta chains from one sample in a study of T cells in Graves' hyperthyroidism and ophthalmopathy. TCRdb reprocessed the multiplex PCR reads via MiXCR and lists one record per CDR3 protein. The data hold about 350,000 distinct CDR3 sequences, with nearly 15% observed a single time. Material for sequencing was blood. The receptors come from a woman in her sixties with Graves' ophthalmopathy. Each CDR3 is given with its conserved first and last residue. The D gene is left open where the match is weak. Clone size is shown for a subset of rows, as once, few, many or a class of expanded clone.

CDR3 protein | CDR3 DNA | J gene | clone size | D gene | V gene
CSVGTGHSNQPQHF | TGCAGCGTCGGGACAGGCCATAGCAATCAGCCCCAGCATTTT | TRBJ1-5 | many | TRBD1 | TRBV29-1
CSARGMGDRGTDTQYF | TGCAGTGCTAGGGGGATGGGGGACAGGGGCACAGATACGCAGTATTTT | TRBJ2-3 | many | TRBD1 | TRBV20-1
CASSYSPDAEAFF | TGTGCCAGCAGTTACTCTCCGGACGCTGAAGCTTTCTTT | TRBJ1-1 | few | . | TRBV6-2/TRBV6-3
CATSAPRVDQPQHF | TGTGCCACCAGTGCCCCCCGGGTTGATCAGCCCCAGCATTTT | TRBJ1-5 | many | . | TRBV24-1
CASRAGLLNTGELFF | TGCGCCAGCAGGGCGGGACTACTAAACACCGGGGAGCTGTTTTTT | TRBJ2-2 | . | TRBD2 | TRBV5-1
CASTRTGTVQETQYF | TGTGCCAGTACCCGGACGGGGACAGTCCAAGAGACCCAGTACTTC | TRBJ2-5 | few | TRBD1 | TRBV2
CASSGDLQPQHF | TGTGCCAGCAGTGGGGATCTACAGCCCCAGCATTTT | TRBJ1-5 | few | . | TRBV2
CASSRDRGQDEQYF | TGCGCCAGCAGCCGGGACAGGGGGCAGGACGAGCAGTACTTC | TRBJ2-7 | many | TRBD1 | TRBV5-1
CAWGASRSTGELFF | TGTGCCTGGGGAGCATCACGTAGCACCGGGGAGCTGTTTTTT | TRBJ2-2 | many | . | TRBV30
CSVQPVGGPGEQYF | TGCAGCGTGCAGCCCGTGGGAGGGCCCGGGGAGCAGTACTTC | TRBJ2-7 | many | TRBD2 | TRBV29-1
CASNKGGTIGSRESQYF | TGTGCCTCAAACAAGGGGGGGACAATTGGATCAAGAGAGTCCCAGTACTTC | TRBJ2-5 | . | . | TRBV30
CASSREGPYNEQFF | TGTGCCAGCAGTCGGGAGGGTCCCTACAATGAGCAGTTCTTC | TRBJ2-1 | few | TRBD2 | TRBV2
CAWSPIGSTKDIQYF | TGTGCCTGGAGTCCCATCGGGTCTACCAAAGACATTCAGTACTTC | TRBJ2-4 | . | . | TRBV30
CSASGAGHVSYEQYF | TGCAGTGCTTCCGGTGCTGGGCATGTCTCCTACGAGCAGTACTTC | TRBJ2-7 | . | . | TRBV20-1
CASNRGRATGSGTEAFF | TGCGCCAGCAATCGCGGCAGGGCGACGGGCTCGGGCACTGAAGCTTTCTTT | TRBJ1-1 | many | . | TRBV5-1
CSARGSVYEQFF | TGCAGTGCTAGAGGGTCAGTTTATGAGCAGTTCTTC | TRBJ2-1 | . | . | TRBV20-1
CASSYSRRSETQYF | TGTGCCAGCAGTTACAGTCGGCGGTCCGAGACCCAGTACTTC | TRBJ2-5 | many | . | TRBV6-6
CASSFKRQRVNEQYF | TGTGCCAGCAGCTTTAAACGACAACGGGTGAACGAGCAGTACTTC | TRBJ2-7 | . | . | TRBV7-8
CSGGPSENYGYTF | TGCAGCGGAGGGCCCTCCGAGAACTATGGCTACACCTTC | TRBJ1-2 | few | . | TRBV29-1
CASSSARLAQGYNEQFF | TGTGCCAGCAGCTCCGCTCGACTAGCGCAAGGCTACAATGAGCAGTTCTTC | TRBJ2-1 | many | TRBD2 | TRBV11-2
CATSRSRGGVPEAFF | TGTGCCACCAGCAGATCCCGAGGGGGGGTTCCTGAAGCTTTCTTT | TRBJ1-1 | . | . | TRBV15
CASSPERHFEQYF | TGTGCCAGCAGCCCCGAGCGGCATTTCGAGCAGTACTTC | TRBJ2-7 | . | . | TRBV11-2
CSARQPGTALGEQYF | TGCAGTGCTAGACAACCGGGGACAGCGTTAGGCGAGCAGTACTTC | TRBJ2-7 | many | TRBD1 | TRBV20-1
CASSPNRGRSTEAFF | TGTGCCAGCAGTCCAAACAGGGGGCGGAGCACTGAAGCTTTCTTT | TRBJ1-1 | many | TRBD1 | TRBV12-3/TRBV12-4
CASSSFGGHTEAFF | TGTGCCAGCAGTTCATTTGGGGGTCACACTGAAGCTTTCTTT | TRBJ1-1 | once | . | TRBV12-3/TRBV12-4
CASNGFQEDTQYF | TGTGCCAGCAACGGATTCCAGGAAGATACGCAGTATTTT | TRBJ2-3 | few | . | TRBV12-3/TRBV12-4
CSARPRLAGRTDTQYF | TGCAGTGCTAGACCCCGACTAGCGGGACGCACAGATACGCAGTATTTT | TRBJ2-3 | many | TRBD2 | TRBV20-1
CASSRGLAGRYQETQYF | TGTGCCAGCAGCCGGGGACTAGCGGGAAGGTACCAAGAGACCCAGTACTTC | TRBJ2-5 | many | TRBD2 | TRBV6-1
CASSQGGESIEQFF | TGTGCCAGCAGTCAAGGAGGGGAGTCGATTGAGCAGTTCTTC | TRBJ2-1 | . | . | TRBV6-1
CASTKTGFRTGELFF | TGTGCCAGCACAAAGACAGGGTTTCGAACCGGGGAGCTGTTTTTT | TRBJ2-2 | few | TRBD1 | TRBV7-6
CASSPGLAGPAPPFEQYF | TGTGCCAGCAGCCCGGGACTAGCGGGACCCGCTCCTCCCTTCGAGCAGTACTTC | TRBJ2-7 | . | TRBD2 | TRBV7-9
CASMLGTEQFF | TGTGCCAGCATGTTAGGGACAGAGCAGTTCTTC | TRBJ2-1 | many | . | TRBV6-1
CASSRPAAGPYEQYF | TGTGCCAGCAGCCGCCCGGCAGCGGGACCGTACGAGCAGTACTTC | TRBJ2-7 | many | TRBD2 | TRBV3-1
CSARPGSGFNEQFF | TGCAGTGCTAGGCCGGGGAGCGGTTTCAATGAGCAGTTCTTC | TRBJ2-1 | few | . | TRBV20-1
CASSESGQNTGELFF | TGCGCCAGCAGTGAGTCCGGGCAGAACACCGGGGAGCTGTTTTTT | TRBJ2-2 | . | . | TRBV10-1
CASSPSRDRNYGYTF | TGTGCCAGCAGTCCGTCCCGGGACAGGAACTATGGCTACACCTTC | TRBJ1-2 | . | TRBD1 | TRBV27
CASRGDSLSNQPQHF | TGTGCCAGCAGGGGGGACAGCCTTAGCAATCAGCCCCAGCATTTT | TRBJ1-5 | many | TRBD1 | TRBV28
CASSEGPAAYEQYF | TGTGCCAGCAGTGAAGGGCCAGCCGCCTACGAGCAGTACTTC | TRBJ2-7 | many | . | TRBV6-1
CASSSSLVAGWGEQYF | TGTGCCAGCAGTTCCTCATTGGTAGCGGGTTGGGGTGAGCAGTACTTC | TRBJ2-7 | . | TRBD2 | TRBV12-3/TRBV12-4
CASSRILQETQYF | TGCGCCAGCAGTCGAATCCTCCAAGAGACCCAGTACTTC | TRBJ2-5 | many | . | TRBV4-1
CASSRVGRAEETQYF | TGTGCCAGCAGCAGGGTCGGACGTGCGGAAGAGACCCAGTACTTC | TRBJ2-5 | many | . | TRBV11-2
CASSFPGTVQETQYF | TGTGCCAGCAGTTTCCCCGGGACAGTTCAAGAGACCCAGTACTTC | TRBJ2-5 | many | TRBD1 | TRBV28
CASSLTTTAGQNEQFF | TGTGCCAGCAGTTTAACAACGACAGCGGGCCAAAATGAGCAGTTCTTC | TRBJ2-1 | many | . | TRBV27
CASTQYTRGTEAFF | TGTGCCAGCACTCAATATACCCGGGGCACTGAAGCTTTCTTT | TRBJ1-1 | many | . | TRBV28